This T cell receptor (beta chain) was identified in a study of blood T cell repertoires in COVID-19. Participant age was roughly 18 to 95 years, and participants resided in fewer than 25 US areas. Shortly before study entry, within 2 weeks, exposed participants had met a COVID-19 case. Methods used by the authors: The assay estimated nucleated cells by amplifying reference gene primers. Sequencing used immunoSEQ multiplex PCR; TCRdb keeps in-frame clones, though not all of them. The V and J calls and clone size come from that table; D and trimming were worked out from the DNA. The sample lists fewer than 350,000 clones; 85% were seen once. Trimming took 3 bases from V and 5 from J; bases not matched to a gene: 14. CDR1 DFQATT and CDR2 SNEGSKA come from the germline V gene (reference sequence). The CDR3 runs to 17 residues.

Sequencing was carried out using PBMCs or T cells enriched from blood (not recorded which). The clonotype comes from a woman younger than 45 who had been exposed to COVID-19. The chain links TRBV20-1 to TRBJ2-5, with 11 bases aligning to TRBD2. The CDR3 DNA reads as TGCAGTGCTAGTTCTCATCTAACTAGCGGGAGAGGGGAGACCCAGTACTTC. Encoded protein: CSASSHLTSGRGETQYF.